This T cell receptor (beta chain) was documented in a study of blood T cell repertoires in COVID-19 (dated by TCRdb to between 2020 and 2021). Some background on the complete study: The collaborator samples originated in the United States, Italy and Spain and spanned the acute and convalescent phases of COVID-19. The prospective study material was composed of cDNA or gDNA derived from T cells, B-cell-depleted T cells, or PBMCs. A de-identified subject ID, COVID-19 status, age in years and sex were almost always included in the sample metadata. The repertoires were released in a freely available public database intended as a resource for research on the immune response to SARS-CoV-2. Where HLA class I and class II types were available, the types were taken from metadata supplied by the sample provider, not from assay-based typing. Samples were obtained from the ongoing ImmuneRACE study (first 160 participants) and from roughly 1,300 subjects provided by 6 global collaborators. Subjects who had been exposed to COVID-19, were actively infected with it, or had recovered from it provided the deeply sampled blood TCRbeta repertoires that made up the dataset. Points the paper makes about the study in general: How much clinical and demographic metadata was included differed by source and by participant, and the metadata was provided uncurated.

Of note for this clone: The target of this receptor is not known. The sample holds no much larger clone one base away, and base qualities are not on file.

TCRbeta CDR3 regions were amplified from genomic DNA using the immunoSEQ Assay, a bias-controlled multiplex PCR. In the original analysis: The number of nucleated cells in each sample was estimated from the amplification of reference gene primers within the assay. To quantify the absolute abundance of each unique TCRbeta CDR3 rearrangement, sequence reads were collapsed and filtered. Productive Simpson clonality was computed per sample as the square root of Simpson's diversity index over productive rearrangements. This immuneACCESS table, as held by TCRdb, lists in-frame sequences with V and J called but not all clones. Of the missing ones, under half trace to an unresolved V gene in checked studies; the others have no known cause. V and J calls and clone size are those listed in that table; D and trimming were worked out from the DNA. The sample table lists 300,000 to 400,000 clones, about 90% of them with a count of one. Of the sample, roughly 7.1% is held by the ten largest clones.

Trimming leaves V shorter by 4 bases and J shorter by 3 bases, with the junction holding 10 bases beyond the gene matches. The CDR3 numbers 16 residues from cysteine through phenylalanine. Only the CDR3 DNA stays, 48 bases, in frame from base 1. The germline V gene provides CDR1 SGHAT and CDR2 FQNNGV. Samples from volunteer blood donors who had recovered from COVID-19 were contributed by a second Seattle source. Whole blood was collected in K2EDTA tubes by collaborating institutions according to the institutions' own protocols. Collaborator samples were shipped for TCRbeta analysis as frozen whole blood, isolated PBMCs, or DNA extracted from either sample type.

The chain links TRBV11-2 with TRBJ2-3; the central 7 bases match TRBD1. Sequencing used peripheral blood. This clonotype originated in a woman aged 45-60 years who had recovered from COVID-19. DNA sequence: TGTGCCAGCAGCTCCCACGGACAGGCAAAGACAGATACGCAGTATTTT. Translated, it gives CASSSHGQAKTDTQYF.